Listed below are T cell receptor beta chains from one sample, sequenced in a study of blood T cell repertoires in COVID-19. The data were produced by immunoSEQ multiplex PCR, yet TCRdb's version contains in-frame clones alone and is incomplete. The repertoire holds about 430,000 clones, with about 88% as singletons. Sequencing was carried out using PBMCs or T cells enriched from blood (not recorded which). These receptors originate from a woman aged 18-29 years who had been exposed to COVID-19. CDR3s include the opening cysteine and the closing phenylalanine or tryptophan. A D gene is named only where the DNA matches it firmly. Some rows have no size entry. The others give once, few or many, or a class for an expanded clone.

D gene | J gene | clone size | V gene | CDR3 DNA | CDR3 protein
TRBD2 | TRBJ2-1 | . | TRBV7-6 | TGTGCCAGCAGCTTAGAGGCGGGGGGGCCTAGCTCCTACAATGAGCAGTTCTTC | CASSLEAGGPSSYNEQFF
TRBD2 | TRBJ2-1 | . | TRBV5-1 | TGCGCCAGCAGTGGACTAGCGGGGGGATCTTACAATGAGCAGTTCTTC | CASSGLAGGSYNEQFF
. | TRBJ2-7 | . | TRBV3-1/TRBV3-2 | TGTGCCAGCAGCCGATCAGGGTCCGGGCAGTACTTC | CASSRSGSGQYF
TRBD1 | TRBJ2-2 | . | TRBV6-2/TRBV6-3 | TGTGCCAGCAGTCCCACCCGGACAGGGGTCGGGGAGCTGTTTTTT | CASSPTRTGVGELFF
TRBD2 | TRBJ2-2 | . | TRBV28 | TGTGCCAGCAGGCAGACCATACTCAAACTCCGCGGGGGGCCGAACACCGGGGAGCTGTTTTTT | CASRQTILKLRGGPNTGELFF
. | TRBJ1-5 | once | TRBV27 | TGTGCCAGCAGTTCAAGACAGTATAGCAATCAGCCCCAGCATTTT | CASSSRQYSNQPQHF
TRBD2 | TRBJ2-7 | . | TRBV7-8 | TGTGCCAGCAGCCCCCAGATAGCGGGTCCTACGAGGGAGCAGTACTTC | CASSPQIAGPTREQYF
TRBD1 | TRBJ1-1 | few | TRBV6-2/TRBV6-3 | TGTGCCAGCAGGCCTGCCTACGGGACAGGGTATATAGCTTTCTTT | CASRPAYGTGYIAFF
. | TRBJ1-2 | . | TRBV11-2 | TGTGCCAGCAGCTTAGGGTGGCCGGGGGATGGCTACACCTTC | CASSLGWPGDGYTF
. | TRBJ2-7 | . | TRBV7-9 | TGTGCCAGCAGCTTAACGGTGCTAACCGAGCAGTACTTC | CASSLTVLTEQYF
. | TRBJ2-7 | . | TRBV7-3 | TGTGCCAGCAGCTTGTTGCCAAAAGTAGAACAGAGCTCCTACGAGCAGTACTTC | CASSLLPKVEQSSYEQYF
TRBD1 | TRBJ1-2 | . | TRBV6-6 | TGTGCCAGCAGTTTCCCTAGACAGGGGGCAGGGGGCTACACCTTC | CASSFPRQGAGGYTF
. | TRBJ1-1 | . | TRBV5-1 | TGCGCCAGCAGTCAGGGGCGCGTTGGGGTGAACACTGAAGCTTTCTTT | CASSQGRVGVNTEAFF
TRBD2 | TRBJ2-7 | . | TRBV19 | TGTGCCAGTAGTCTTACTGGCGGGGGGGGATACGAGCAGTACTTC | CASSLTGGGGYEQYF
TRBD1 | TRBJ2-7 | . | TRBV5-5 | TGTGCCAGCAGCTTGGAAGGGACAGGGGGCACCTCCTACGAGCAGTACTTC | CASSLEGTGGTSYEQYF
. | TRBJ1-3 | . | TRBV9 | TGTGCCAGCAGCGGACGGGTCTTAAGCTCTGGAAACACCATATATTTT | CASSGRVLSSGNTIYF
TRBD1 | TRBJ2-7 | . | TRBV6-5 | TGTGCCAGCAGTCCTGACAGGGGGCCATCCTACGAGCAGTACTTC | CASSPDRGPSYEQYF
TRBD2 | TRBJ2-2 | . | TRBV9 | TGTGCCAGCAGCGTAGCACTAGCGGGTAACACCGGGGAGCTGTTTTTT | CASSVALAGNTGELFF
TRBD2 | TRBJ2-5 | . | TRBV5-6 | TGTGCCAGCAGCTTTGGGCTAGCGGGGGAGGAAGAGACCCAGTACTTC | CASSFGLAGEEETQYF
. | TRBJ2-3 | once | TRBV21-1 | TGTGCCAGCAGCAAAGGACCGGACAGGGCGACAGATACGCAGTATTTT | CASSKGPDRATDTQYF
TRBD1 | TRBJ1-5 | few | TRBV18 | TGTGCCAGCTCACGGGGACAGGGGATTTTCGGGCCCCAGCATTTT | CASSRGQGIFGPQHF
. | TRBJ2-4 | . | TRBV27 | TGTGCCAGCAGTGAGGACTACCTAGCCAAAAACATTCAGTACTTC | CASSEDYLAKNIQYF
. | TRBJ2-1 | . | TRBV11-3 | TGTGCCAGCAGCCCCAGAGTAGGAGCCGGGGACAATGAGCAGTTCTTC | CASSPRVGAGDNEQFF
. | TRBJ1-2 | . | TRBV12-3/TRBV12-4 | TGTGCCAGCAGTTACGGGGGGCTCGGCTACACCTTC | CASSYGGLGYTF
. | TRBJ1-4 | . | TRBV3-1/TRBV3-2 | TGTGCCAGCAGCCAAGTCCCCATTGTGGGGCCCACCGAAAAACTGTTTTTT | CASSQVPIVGPTEKLFF
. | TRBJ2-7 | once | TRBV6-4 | TGTGCCAGCAGTGACTTCGTCGCTAGCCTCTCCTACGAGCAGTACTTC | CASSDFVASLSYEQYF
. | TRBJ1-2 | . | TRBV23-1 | TGCGCCAGCAGGGCAGGACAGAACTATGGCTACACCTTC | CASRAGQNYGYTF